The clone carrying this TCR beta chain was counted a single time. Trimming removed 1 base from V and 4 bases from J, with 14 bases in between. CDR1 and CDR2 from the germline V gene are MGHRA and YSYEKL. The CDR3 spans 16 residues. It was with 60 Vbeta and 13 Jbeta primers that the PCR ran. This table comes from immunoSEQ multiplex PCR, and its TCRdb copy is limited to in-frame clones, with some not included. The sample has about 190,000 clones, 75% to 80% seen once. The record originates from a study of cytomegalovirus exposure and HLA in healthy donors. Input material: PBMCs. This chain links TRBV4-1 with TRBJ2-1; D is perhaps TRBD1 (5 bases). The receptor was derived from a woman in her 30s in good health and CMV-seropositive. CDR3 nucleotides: TGCGCCAGCAGCCAAGTGGGGCAACCACCTTACAATGAGCAGTTCTTC. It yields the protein CASSQVGQPPYNEQFF.